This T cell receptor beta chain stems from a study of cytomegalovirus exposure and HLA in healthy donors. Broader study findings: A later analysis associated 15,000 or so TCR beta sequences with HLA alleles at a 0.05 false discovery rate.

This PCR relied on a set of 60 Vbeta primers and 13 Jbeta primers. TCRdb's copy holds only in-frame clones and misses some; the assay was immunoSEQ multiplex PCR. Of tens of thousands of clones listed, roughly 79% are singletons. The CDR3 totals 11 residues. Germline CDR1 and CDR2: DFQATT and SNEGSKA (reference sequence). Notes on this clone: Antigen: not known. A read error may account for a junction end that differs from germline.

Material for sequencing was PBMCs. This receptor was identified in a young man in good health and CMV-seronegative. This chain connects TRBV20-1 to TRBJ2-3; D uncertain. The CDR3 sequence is CGARSTDTQYF. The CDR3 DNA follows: TGCGGTGCCCGGAGCACAGATACGCAGTATTTT.